Sequencing of this TCR beta chain was carried out in a study of cytomegalovirus exposure and HLA in healthy donors. From germline, CDR1 is SQVTM and CDR2 ANQGSEA. J lost 4 bases, V lost 3 bases, and 7 bases had no gene match. There are 15 residues in the CDR3. Use of 60 Vbeta and 13 Jbeta primers characterized the PCR. Using immunoSEQ multiplex PCR, the repertoire was profiled, and TCRdb retains in-frame clones only, with some absent. The sample carries around 150,000 clones, about 80% recorded once. This clone has a single count. Antigen specificity is unknown. Study-wide results and limits: An analysis that was carried out later associated 15,000 to 20,000 TCR beta sequences with HLA alleles at 0.05 false discovery rate.

This clonotype originated in a middle-aged woman in good health and CMV-seronegative. Sequencing was carried out using PBMCs. The J gene is TRBJ2-3, the V gene TRBV29-1; the match to TRBD1 covers 10 bases. This CDR3 reads CSVERDRGVSDTQYF. The CDR3 DNA follows: TGCAGCGTTGAGAGGGACAGGGGTGTATCAGATACGCAGTATTTT.